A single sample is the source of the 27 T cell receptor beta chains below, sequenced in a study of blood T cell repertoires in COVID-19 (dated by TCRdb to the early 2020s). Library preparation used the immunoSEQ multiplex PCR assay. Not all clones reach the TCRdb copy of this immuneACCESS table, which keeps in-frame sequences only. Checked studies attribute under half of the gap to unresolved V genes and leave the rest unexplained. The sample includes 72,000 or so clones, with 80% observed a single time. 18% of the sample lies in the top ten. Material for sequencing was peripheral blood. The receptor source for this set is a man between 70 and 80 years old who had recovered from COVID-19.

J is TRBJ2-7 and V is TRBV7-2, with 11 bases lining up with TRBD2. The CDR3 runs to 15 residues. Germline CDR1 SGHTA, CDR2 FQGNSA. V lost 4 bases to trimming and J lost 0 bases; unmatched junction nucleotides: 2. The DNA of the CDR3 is TGTGCCAGCAGCTCTAGCGGGGGGTACTCCTACGAGCAGTACTTC. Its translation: CASSSSGGYSYEQYF.

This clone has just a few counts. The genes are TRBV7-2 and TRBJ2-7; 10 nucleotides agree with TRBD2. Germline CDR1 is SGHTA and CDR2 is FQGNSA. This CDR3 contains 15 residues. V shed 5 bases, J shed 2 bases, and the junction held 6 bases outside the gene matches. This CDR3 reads CASSPRLAGAYEQYF. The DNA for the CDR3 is TGTGCCAGCAGCCCCCGGCTAGCGGGAGCCTACGAGCAGTACTTC.

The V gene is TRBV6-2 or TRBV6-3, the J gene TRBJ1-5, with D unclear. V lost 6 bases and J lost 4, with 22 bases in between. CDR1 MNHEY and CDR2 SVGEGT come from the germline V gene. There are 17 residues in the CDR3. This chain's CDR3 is CASSQLSMSGDNQPQHF. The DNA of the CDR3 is TGTGCCAGCAGCCAATTAAGTATGTCCGGGGATAATCAGCCCCAGCATTTT.

The CDR3 DNA sequence: TGTGCCAGCAGCGAGGGGGCTAGCACAGATACGCAGTATTTT. Amino acids: CASSEGASTDTQYF. The chain links TRBV11-2 to TRBJ2-3; 7 bases align to TRBD1. CDR1 and CDR2 (germline): SGHAT, FQNNGV. Losses at the gene ends were 5 bases for V and 0 bases for J; bases not matched to a gene: 2. The CDR3 consists of 14 residues.

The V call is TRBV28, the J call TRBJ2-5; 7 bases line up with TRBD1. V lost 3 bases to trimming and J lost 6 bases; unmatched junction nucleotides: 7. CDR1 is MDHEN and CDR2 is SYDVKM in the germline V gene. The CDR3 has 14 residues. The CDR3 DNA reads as TGTGCCAGCAGTTTCCATGGACAGGCGAAGACCCAGTACTTC. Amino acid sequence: CASSFHGQAKTQYF. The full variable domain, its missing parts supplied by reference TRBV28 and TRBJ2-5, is DVKVTQSSRYLVKRTGEKVFLECVQDMDHENMFWYRQDPGLGLRLIYFSYDVKMKEKGDIPEGYSVSREKKERFSLILESASTNQTSMYLCASSFHGQAKTQYFGPGTRLLVL.

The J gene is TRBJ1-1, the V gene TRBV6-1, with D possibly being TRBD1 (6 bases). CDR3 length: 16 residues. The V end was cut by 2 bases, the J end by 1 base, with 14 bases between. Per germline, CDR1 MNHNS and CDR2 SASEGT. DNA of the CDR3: TGTGCCAGCAGTGAAAGGGGCCGACAGGCGAACACTGAAGCTTTCTTT. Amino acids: CASSERGRQANTEAFF.

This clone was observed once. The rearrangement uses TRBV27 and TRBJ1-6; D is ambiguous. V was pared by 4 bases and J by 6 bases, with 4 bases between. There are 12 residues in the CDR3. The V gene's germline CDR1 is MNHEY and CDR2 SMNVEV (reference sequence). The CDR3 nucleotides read TGTGCCAGCAGTTACGGTAATTCACCCCTCCACTTT. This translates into CASSYGNSPLHF.

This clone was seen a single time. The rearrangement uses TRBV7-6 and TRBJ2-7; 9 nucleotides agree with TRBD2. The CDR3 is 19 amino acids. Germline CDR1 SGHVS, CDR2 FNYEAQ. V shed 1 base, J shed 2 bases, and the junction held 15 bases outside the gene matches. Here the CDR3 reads CASSLGRAGGPTIPYEQYF. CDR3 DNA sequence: TGTGCCAGCAGCTTAGGGAGAGCGGGGGGCCCTACAATTCCCTACGAGCAGTACTTC.

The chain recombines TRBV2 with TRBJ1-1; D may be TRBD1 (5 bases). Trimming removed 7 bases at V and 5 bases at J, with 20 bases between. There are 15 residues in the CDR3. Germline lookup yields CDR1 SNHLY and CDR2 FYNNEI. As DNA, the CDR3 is TGTGCCAGCAATTGGCAGGGAACTTCCCAGACTGAAGCTTTCTTT. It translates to CASNWQGTSQTEAFF. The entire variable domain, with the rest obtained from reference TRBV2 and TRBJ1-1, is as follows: EPEVTQTPSHQVTQMGQEVILRCVPISNHLYFYWYRQILGQKVEFLVSFYNNEISEKSEIFDDQFSVERPDGSNFTLKIRSTKLEDSAMYFCASNWQGTSQTEAFFGQGTRLTVV.

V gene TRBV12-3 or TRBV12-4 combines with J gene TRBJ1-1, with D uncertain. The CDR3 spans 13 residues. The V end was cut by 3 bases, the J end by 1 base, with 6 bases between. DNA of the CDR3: TGTGCCAGCAGTTTTGCAGGGAACACTGAAGCTTTCTTT. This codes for CASSFAGNTEAFF.

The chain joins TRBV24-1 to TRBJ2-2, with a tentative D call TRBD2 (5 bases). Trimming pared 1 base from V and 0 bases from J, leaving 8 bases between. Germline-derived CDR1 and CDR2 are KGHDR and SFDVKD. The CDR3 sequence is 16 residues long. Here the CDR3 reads CATSDFTGANTGELFF. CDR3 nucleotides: TGTGCCACCAGTGATTTCACCGGGGCGAACACCGGGGAGCTGTTTTTT.

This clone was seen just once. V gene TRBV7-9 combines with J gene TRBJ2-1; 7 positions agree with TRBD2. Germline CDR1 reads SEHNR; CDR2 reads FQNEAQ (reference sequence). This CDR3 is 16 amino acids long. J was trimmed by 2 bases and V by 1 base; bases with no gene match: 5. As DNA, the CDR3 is TGTGCCAGCAGCTTAGAGGTCGGGAGGCCCTACAATGAGCAGTTCTTC. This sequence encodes CASSLEVGRPYNEQFF. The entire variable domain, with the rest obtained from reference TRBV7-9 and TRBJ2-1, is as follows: DTGVSQNPRHKITKRGQNVTFRCDPISEHNRLYWYRQTLGQGPEFLTYFQNEAQLEKSRLLSDRFSAERPKGSFSTLEIQRTEQGDSAMYLCASSLEVGRPYNEQFFGPGTRLTVL.

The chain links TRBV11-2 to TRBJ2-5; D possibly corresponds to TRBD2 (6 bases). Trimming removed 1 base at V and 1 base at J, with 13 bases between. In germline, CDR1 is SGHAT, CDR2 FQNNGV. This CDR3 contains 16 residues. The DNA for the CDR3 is TGTGCCAGCAGCTTAGTGCGGGGTAGGGGCCAAGAGACCCAGTACTTC. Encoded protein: CASSLVRGRGQETQYF.

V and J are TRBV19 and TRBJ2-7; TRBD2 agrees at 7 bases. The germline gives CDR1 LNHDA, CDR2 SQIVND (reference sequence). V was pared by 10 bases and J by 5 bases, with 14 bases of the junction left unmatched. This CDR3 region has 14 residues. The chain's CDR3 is CATRRSGFLDEQYF. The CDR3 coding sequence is TGTGCCACCAGGCGTAGCGGGTTTCTGGACGAGCAGTACTTC.

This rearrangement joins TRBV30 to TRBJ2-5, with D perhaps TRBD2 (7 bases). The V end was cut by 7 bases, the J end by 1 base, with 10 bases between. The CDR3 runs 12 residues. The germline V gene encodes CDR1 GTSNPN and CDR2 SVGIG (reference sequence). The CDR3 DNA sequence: TGTGCCTCCGGGGGGCTCCAAGAGACCCAGTACTTC. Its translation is CASGGLQETQYF.

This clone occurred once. Here the CDR3 DNA reads TGTGCCAGCAGTCCCGGGACACTGAATCAGCCCCAGCATTTT. Protein sequence: CASSPGTLNQPQHF. The chain carries TRBV11-2 and TRBJ1-5, with D maybe TRBD1 (6 bases). V was clipped by 6 bases and J by 4 bases, with 13 bases between them. The CDR3 is 14 amino acids. Germline V gene data show CDR1 as SGHAT and CDR2 as FQNNGV.

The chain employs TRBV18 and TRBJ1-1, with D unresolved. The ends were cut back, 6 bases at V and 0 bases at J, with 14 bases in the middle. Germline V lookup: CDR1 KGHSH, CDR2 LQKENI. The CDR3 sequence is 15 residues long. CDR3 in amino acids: CASSRGYSLNTEAFF. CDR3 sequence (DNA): TGTGCCAGCTCTCGGGGATACAGTTTGAACACTGAAGCTTTCTTT.

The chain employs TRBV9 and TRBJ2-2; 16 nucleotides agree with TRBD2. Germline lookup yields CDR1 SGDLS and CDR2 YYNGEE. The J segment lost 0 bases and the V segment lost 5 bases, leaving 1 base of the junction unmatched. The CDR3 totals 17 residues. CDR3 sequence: CASRGTSGRANTGELFF. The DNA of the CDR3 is TGTGCCAGCAGAGGGACTAGCGGGAGGGCGAACACCGGGGAGCTGTTTTTT. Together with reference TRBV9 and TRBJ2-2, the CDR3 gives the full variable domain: DSGVTQTPKHLITATGQRVTLRCSPRSGDLSVYWYQQSLDQGLQFLIQYYNGEERAKGNILERFSAQQFPDLHSELNLSSLELGDSALYFCASRGTSGRANTGELFFGEGSRLTVL.

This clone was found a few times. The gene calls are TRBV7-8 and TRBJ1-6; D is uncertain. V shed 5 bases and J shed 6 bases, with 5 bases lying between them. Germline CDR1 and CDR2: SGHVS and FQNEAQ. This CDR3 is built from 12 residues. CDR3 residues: CASSPVNSPLHF. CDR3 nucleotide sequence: TGTGCCAGCAGCCCCGTTAATTCACCCCTCCACTTT.

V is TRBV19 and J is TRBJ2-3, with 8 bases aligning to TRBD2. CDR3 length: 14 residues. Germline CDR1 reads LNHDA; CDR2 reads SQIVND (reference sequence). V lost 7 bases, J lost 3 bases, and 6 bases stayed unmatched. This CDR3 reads CASNPAGVTDTQYF. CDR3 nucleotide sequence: TGTGCCAGTAACCCAGCGGGAGTGACAGATACGCAGTATTTT.

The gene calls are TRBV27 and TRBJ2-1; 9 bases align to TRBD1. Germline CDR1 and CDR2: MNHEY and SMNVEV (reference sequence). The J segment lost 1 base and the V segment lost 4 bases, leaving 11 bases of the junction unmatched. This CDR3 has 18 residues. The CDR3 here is CASSSGQGGVWSYNEQFF. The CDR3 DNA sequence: TGTGCCAGCAGTTCGGGACAGGGAGGAGTCTGGTCCTACAATGAGCAGTTCTTC.

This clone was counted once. CDR3 in DNA: TGTGCCAGTAGTCCTACTAGCGCACCTAGCACAGATACGCAGTATTTT. Protein: CASSPTSAPSTDTQYF. This chain uses TRBV19 with TRBJ2-3; 7 bases match TRBD2. This CDR3 has 16 amino acids. J was trimmed by 0 bases and V by 5 bases; bases with no gene match: 8. Germline assignment: CDR1 LNHDA and CDR2 SQIVND (reference sequence).

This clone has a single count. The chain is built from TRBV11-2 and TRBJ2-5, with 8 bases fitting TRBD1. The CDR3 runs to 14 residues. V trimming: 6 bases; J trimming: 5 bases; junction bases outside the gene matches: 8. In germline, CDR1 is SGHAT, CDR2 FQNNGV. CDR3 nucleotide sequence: TGTGCCAGCAGTCCCGGACAGGGTTCGGAGACCCAGTACTTC. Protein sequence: CASSPGQGSETQYF.

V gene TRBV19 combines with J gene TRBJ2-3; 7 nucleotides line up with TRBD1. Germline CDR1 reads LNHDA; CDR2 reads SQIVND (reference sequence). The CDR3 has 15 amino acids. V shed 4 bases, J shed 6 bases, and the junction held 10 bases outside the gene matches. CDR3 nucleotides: TGTGCCAGTAGTACCGGGACAGTGTCCAGGGATACGCAGTATTTT. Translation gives CASSTGTVSRDTQYF.

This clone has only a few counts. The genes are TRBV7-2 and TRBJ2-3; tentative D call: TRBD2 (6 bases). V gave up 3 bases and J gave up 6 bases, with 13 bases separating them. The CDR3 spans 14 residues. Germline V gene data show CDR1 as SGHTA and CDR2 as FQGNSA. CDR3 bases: TGTGCCAGCAGCTTTAATATGGGGAGGGATACGCAGTATTTT. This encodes CASSFNMGRDTQYF.

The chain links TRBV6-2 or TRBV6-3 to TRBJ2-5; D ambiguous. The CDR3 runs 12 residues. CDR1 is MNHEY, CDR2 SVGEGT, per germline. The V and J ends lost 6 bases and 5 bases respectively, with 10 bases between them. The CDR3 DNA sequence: TGTGCCAGCAGCGCAACGGAGGAGACCCAGTACTTC. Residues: CASSATEETQYF.

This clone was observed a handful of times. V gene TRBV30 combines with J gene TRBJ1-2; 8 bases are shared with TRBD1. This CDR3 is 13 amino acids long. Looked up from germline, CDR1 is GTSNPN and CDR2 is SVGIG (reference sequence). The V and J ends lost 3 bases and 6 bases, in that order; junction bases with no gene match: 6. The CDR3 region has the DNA TGTGCCTGGAGGTACAGGGGGTTAGATGGCTACACCTTC. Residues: CAWRYRGLDGYTF.